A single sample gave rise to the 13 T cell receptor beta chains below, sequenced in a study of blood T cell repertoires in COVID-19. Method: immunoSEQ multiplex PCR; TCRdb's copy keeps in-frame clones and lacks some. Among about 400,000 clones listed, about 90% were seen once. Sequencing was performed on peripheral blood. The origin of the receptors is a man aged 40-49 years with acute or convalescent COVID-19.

This CDR3 is CASSYGTGFATGSPLHF. CDR3 in DNA: TGCGCCAGCAGCTACGGGACAGGCTTTGCCACGGGGTCACCCCTCCACTTT. This chain connects TRBV5-1 to TRBJ1-6; 8 bases line up with TRBD1. CDR1 is SGHRS and CDR2 is YFSETQ in the germline V gene. This CDR3 spans 17 amino acids. V shed 3 bases, J shed 10 bases, and the junction held 15 bases outside the gene matches. The complete variable domain, with remaining parts taken from reference TRBV5-1 and TRBJ1-6, reads KAGVTQTPRYLIKTRGQQVTLSCSPISGHRSVSWYQQTPGQGLQFLFEYFSETQRNKGNFPGRFSGRQFSNSRSEMNVSTLELGDSALYLCASSYGTGFATGSPLHFGNGTRLTVT.

CDR3 protein: CASSAEGEEAFF. The CDR3 bases are TGTGCCAGCAGCGCAGAGGGGGAGGAAGCTTTCTTT. The chain combines TRBV3-1 (or the pseudogene TRBV3-2) with TRBJ1-1, with D possibly TRBD1 on 6 matching bases. Germline lookup yields CDR1 LGHDT and CDR2 YNNKEL (reference sequence). This CDR3 has 12 amino acids. V dropped 5 bases and J dropped 8 bases, with 12 bases sitting between them.

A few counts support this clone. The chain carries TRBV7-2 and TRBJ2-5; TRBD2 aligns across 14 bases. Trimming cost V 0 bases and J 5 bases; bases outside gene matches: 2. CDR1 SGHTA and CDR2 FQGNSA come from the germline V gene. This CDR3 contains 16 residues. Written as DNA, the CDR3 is TGTGCCAGCAGCTTAGCGGGGACTAGCGGGAGTGAGACCCAGTACTTC. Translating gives CASSLAGTSGSETQYF.

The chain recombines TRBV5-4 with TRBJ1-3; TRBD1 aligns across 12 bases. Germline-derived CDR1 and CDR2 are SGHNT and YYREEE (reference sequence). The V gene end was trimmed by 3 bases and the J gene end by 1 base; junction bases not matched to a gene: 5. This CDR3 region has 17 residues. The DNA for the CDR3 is TGTGCCAGCAGCTGGAGGGACAGGGGGCAGTCTGGAAACACCATATATTTT. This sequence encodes CASSWRDRGQSGNTIYF.

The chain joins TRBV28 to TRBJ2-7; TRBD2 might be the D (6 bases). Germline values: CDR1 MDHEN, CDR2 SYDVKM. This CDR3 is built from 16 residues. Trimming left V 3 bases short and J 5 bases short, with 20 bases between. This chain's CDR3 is CASSFAEGGLLNEQYF. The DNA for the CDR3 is TGTGCCAGCAGTTTCGCGGAGGGTGGTTTGTTGAACGAGCAGTACTTC.

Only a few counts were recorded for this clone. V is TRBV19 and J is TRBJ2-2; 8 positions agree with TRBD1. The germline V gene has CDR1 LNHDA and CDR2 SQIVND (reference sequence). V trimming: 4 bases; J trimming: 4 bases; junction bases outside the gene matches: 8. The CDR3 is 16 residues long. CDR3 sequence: CASSRQPGGGTGELFF. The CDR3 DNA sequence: TGTGCCAGTAGTAGACAACCAGGGGGCGGCACCGGGGAGCTGTTTTTT.

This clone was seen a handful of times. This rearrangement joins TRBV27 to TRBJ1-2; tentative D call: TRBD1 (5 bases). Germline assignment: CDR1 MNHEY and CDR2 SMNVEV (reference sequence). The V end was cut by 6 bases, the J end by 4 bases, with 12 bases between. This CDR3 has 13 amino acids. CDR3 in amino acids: CASRGREVYGYTF. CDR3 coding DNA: TGTGCCAGCAGGGGCAGGGAGGTCTATGGCTACACCTTC.

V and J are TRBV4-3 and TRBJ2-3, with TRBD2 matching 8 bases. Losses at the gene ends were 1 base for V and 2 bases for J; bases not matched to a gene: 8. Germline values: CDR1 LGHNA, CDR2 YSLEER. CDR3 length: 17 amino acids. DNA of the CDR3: TGCGCCAGCAGCCAAGGGACGCGGGGGGCTTTCACAGATACGCAGTATTTT. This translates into CASSQGTRGAFTDTQYF.

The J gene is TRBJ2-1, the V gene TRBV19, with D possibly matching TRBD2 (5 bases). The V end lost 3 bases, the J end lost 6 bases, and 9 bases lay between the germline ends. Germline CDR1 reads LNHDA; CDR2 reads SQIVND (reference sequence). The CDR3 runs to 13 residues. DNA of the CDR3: TGTGCCAGTAGTATGTTAAGCGGCAATGAGCAGTTCTTC. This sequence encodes CASSMLSGNEQFF.

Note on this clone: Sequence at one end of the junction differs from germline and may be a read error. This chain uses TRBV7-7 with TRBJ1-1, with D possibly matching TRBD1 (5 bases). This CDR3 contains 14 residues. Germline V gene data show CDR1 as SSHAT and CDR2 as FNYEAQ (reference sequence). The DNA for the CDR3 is TGTGCTAGCAGCCGTTACGGGGGGGGCACTGAAGCTTTCTTT. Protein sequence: CASSRYGGGTEAFF. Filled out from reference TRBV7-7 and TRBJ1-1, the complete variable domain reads GAGVSQSPRYKVTKRGQDVTLRCDPISSHATLYWYQQALGQGPEFLTYFNYEAQPDKSGLPSDRFSAERPEGSISTLTIQRTEQRDSAMYRCASSRYGGGTEAFFGQGTRLTVV.

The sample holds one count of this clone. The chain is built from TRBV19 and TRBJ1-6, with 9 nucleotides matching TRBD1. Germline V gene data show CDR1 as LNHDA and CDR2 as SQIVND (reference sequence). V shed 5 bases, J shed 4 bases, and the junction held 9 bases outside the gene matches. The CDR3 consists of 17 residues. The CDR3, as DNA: TGTGCCAGTAGTGGGCGACCGGGACAGGGTTATAATTCACCCCTCCACTTT. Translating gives CASSGRPGQGYNSPLHF.

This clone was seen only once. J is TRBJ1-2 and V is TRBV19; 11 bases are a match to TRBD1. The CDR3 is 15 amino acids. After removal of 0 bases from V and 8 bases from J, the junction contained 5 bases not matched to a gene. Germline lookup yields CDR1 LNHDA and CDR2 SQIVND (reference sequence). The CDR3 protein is CASSIDRDRGYGYTF. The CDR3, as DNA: TGTGCCAGTAGTATAGATCGGGACAGGGGGTACGGCTACACCTTC.

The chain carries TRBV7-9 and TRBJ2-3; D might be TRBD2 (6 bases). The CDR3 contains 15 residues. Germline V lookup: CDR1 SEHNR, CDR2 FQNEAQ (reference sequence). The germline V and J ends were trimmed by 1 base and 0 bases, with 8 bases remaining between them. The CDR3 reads CASSLDGGSTDTQYF. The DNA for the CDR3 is TGTGCCAGCAGCTTAGACGGGGGTAGCACAGATACGCAGTATTTT.